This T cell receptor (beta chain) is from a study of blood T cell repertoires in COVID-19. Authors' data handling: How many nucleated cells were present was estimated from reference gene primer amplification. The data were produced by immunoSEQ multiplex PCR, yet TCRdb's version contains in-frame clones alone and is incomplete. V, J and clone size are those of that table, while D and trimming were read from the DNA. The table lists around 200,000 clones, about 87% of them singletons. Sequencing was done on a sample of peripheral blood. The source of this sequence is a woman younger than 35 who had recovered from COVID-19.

CDR3 residues: CASSIRQQNTGELFF. CDR3 bases: TGTGCCAGTAGTATTCGACAGCAGAACACCGGGGAGCTGTTTTTT. The V gene is TRBV19, the J gene TRBJ2-2; the D gene is possibly TRBD1 (5 bases). Germline CDR1 and CDR2: LNHDA and SQIVND (reference sequence). The V end was cut by 3 bases, the J end by 1 base, with 9 bases between. The CDR3 contains 15 residues.